The 30 T cell receptor beta chains in this list originate from one sample, sequenced in a study of blood T cell repertoires in COVID-19. Profiled with immunoSEQ multiplex PCR; TCRdb holds only in-frame clones, not every one. The data show approximately 210,000 clones, 82% seen once. Source material: PBMCs or T cells enriched from blood (not recorded which). The origin of the receptors is a woman aged 55-70 years who had recovered from COVID-19.

This clone has a single count. V and J are TRBV19 and TRBJ1-2; D may be TRBD1 (6 bases). V was trimmed by 7 bases and J by 5 bases, leaving 17 bases between them. Germline V gene lookup returns CDR1 LNHDA and CDR2 SQIVND (reference sequence). CDR3 length: 14 residues. CDR3: CASTHQQGSYGYTF. CDR3 coding DNA: TGTGCCAGTACCCATCAACAGGGTTCTTATGGCTACACCTTC.

This clone has just a few counts. In nucleotides, the CDR3 is TGTGCCACCAGCAGAGGGCAGAGGTTCGACAATGAGCAGTTCTTC. Its protein product is CATSRGQRFDNEQFF. The chain carries TRBV15 and TRBJ2-1; D is undetermined. V shed 1 base and J shed 5 bases, with 12 bases lying between them. The length of the CDR3 is 15 residues. CDR1 is LNHNV, CDR2 YYDKDF, per germline (reference sequence).

The rearrangement uses TRBV5-6 and TRBJ1-3; D may be TRBD1 (6 bases). The CDR3 runs to 16 residues. Trimming left V 2 bases short and J 4 bases short, with 16 bases between. Germline loops: CDR1 SGHDT, CDR2 YYEEEE. The CDR3 DNA is TGTGCCAGCAGCTTAATTACAGGGAGTTCGGGAAACACCATATATTTT. Protein sequence: CASSLITGSSGNTIYF.

The rearrangement joins TRBV5-1 to TRBJ2-7; maybe TRBD1 (6 bases). Germline-derived CDR1 and CDR2 are SGHRS and YFSETQ. Trimming removed 2 bases from V and 6 bases from J, with 9 bases in between. The CDR3 covers 12 residues. The CDR3 coding sequence is TGCGCCAGCAGCTTCACAGGGAGCGAGCAGTACTTC. Translating gives CASSFTGSEQYF.

This clone was detected only once. The CDR3 spells CASSQGGGYGYTF. CDR3 coding DNA: TGCGCCAGCAGCCAGGGGGGGGGCTATGGCTACACCTTC. This chain uses TRBV4-1 with TRBJ1-2; D perhaps matches TRBD1 (5 bases). With 3 bases removed from V and 4 bases from J, the gap between germline ends came to 9 bases. Germline lookup yields CDR1 MGHRA and CDR2 YSYEKL. The CDR3 sequence is 13 residues long.

V is TRBV9 and J is TRBJ2-3, with unresolved D. V dropped 4 bases and J dropped 5 bases, with 11 bases sitting between them. The germline gives CDR1 SGDLS, CDR2 YYNGEE. There are 13 residues in the CDR3. The chain's CDR3 is CASSYRLQDTQYF. The CDR3 DNA reads TGTGCCAGCAGCTACCGACTTCAAGATACGCAGTATTTT.

The chain combines TRBV5-1 with TRBJ2-2; TRBD1 aligns across 10 bases. Looked up from germline, CDR1 is SGHRS and CDR2 is YFSETQ. CDR3 length: 17 residues. V shed 1 base, J shed 2 bases, and the junction held 5 bases outside the gene matches. This chain's CDR3 is CASSLRLTGGNTGELFF. The CDR3 DNA sequence: TGCGCCAGCAGCTTGCGGTTGACAGGGGGCAACACCGGGGAGCTGTTTTTT.

The rearrangement links TRBV18 to TRBJ2-4, with TRBD1 identical over 10 bases. The CDR3 consists of 11 residues. Germline values: CDR1 KGHSH, CDR2 LQKENI. Unmatched junction bases numbered 6, after V lost 6 bases and J lost 16 bases. The CDR3 DNA sequence: TGTGCCAGCTCCGGGGACAGGGGCCCTTACTTC. Translating it yields CASSGDRGPYF. Looking up the rest from reference TRBV18 and TRBJ2-4 gives the full variable domain: NAGVMQNPRHLVRRRGQEARLRCSPMKGHSHVYWYRQLPEEGLKFMVYLQKENIIDESGMPKERFSAEFPKEGPSILRIQQVVRGDSAAYFCASSGDRGPYFGAGTRLSVL.

In this sample, this clone turned up once. The chain employs TRBV6-1 and TRBJ1-6, with 7 bases identical to TRBD1. Germline CDR1 and CDR2: MNHNS and SASEGT. The CDR3 spans 15 residues. J was trimmed by 6 bases and V by 3 bases; bases with no gene match: 5. The CDR3 DNA follows: TGTGCCAGCAGTGACAGGGGGTTCGGTAATTCACCCCTCCACTTT. It encodes CASSDRGFGNSPLHF.

The chain recombines TRBV14 with TRBJ2-7; TRBD1 aligns across 8 bases. The CDR3 is 14 residues long. Germline V gives CDR1 SGHDN, CDR2 FVKESK. The V segment lost 6 bases and the J segment 4 bases; nucleotides outside the gene matches: 8. In DNA form, the CDR3 reads TGTGCCAGCAGAGTTAACGGACAGGGTTACGAGCAGTACTTC. Its protein product is CASRVNGQGYEQYF.

This chain connects TRBV19 to TRBJ1-6; unclear D gene. The CDR3 runs 12 residues. CDR1 is LNHDA, CDR2 SQIVND, per germline (reference sequence). Trimming removed 4 bases from V and 8 bases from J, with 6 bases in between. As DNA, the CDR3 is TGTGCCAGTAGTAGCGGGGATTCACCCCTCCACTTT. It translates to CASSSGDSPLHF.

The chain carries TRBV7-2 and TRBJ2-2; 10 bases line up with TRBD2. The CDR3 runs 16 residues. The J segment lost 5 bases and the V segment lost 5 bases, leaving 8 bases of the junction unmatched. Germline-derived CDR1 and CDR2 are SGHTA and FQGNSA. For the CDR3, the DNA is TGTGCCAGCAGCCCCCCGGGACTAGCGATAACCGGGGAGCTGTTTTTT. This codes for CASSPPGLAITGELFF.

The chain joins TRBV3-1 (or the pseudogene TRBV3-2) to TRBJ1-4; D perhaps matches TRBD1 (5 bases). Germline V gene sequence: CDR1 LGHDT, CDR2 YNNKEL (reference sequence). The CDR3 runs to 15 residues. V shed 1 base and J shed 7 bases, with 13 bases lying between them. CDR3 sequence: CASSQVRGRSEKLFF. In DNA form, the CDR3 reads TGTGCCAGCAGCCAAGTCCGGGGGAGGAGTGAAAAACTGTTTTTT.

The chain carries TRBV12-3 or TRBV12-4 and TRBJ2-1, with D perhaps matching TRBD2 (5 bases). This CDR3 contains 11 residues. V was cut by 3 bases and J by 9 bases, with 6 bases left in between. CDR3: CASSFGGEQFF. Written as DNA, the CDR3 is TGTGCCAGCAGTTTCGGAGGTGAGCAGTTCTTC.

The J gene is TRBJ1-1, the V gene TRBV5-1; D remains ambiguous. Per the germline V gene, CDR1 is SGHRS and CDR2 is YFSETQ. The CDR3 has 15 amino acids. Trimming took 0 bases from V and 0 from J, leaving 9 bases between them. DNA of the CDR3: TGCGCCAGCAGCTTGGAGGAGCGGATGAACACTGAAGCTTTCTTT. Translation gives CASSLEERMNTEAFF.

In this sample, this clone turned up a few times. In DNA, the CDR3 is TGTGCCAGCAGTTTCACCCGGACAGGGCTGAACACTGAAGCTTTCTTT. It codes for CASSFTRTGLNTEAFF. The chain is built from TRBV27 and TRBJ1-1; 8 bases line up with TRBD1. Trimming took 3 bases from V and 0 from J; bases not matched to a gene: 6. The CDR3 consists of 16 residues. Germline CDR1 is MNHEY and CDR2 is SMNVEV (reference sequence).

The CDR3 nucleotides read TGTGCCACCACGGGACAGGGGATGATGGGTGGCTACACCTTC. It codes for CATTGQGMMGGYTF. The rearrangement joins TRBV10-3 to TRBJ1-2; 10 bases align to TRBD1. In germline, CDR1 is ENHRY, CDR2 SYGVKD. The CDR3 is 14 amino acids. The trim removed 10 bases at V and 7 bases at J, leaving 12 bases unmatched.

V and J are TRBV4-2 and TRBJ1-1; a possible D gene is TRBD1 (5 bases). Germline loops: CDR1 LGHNA, CDR2 YNFKEQ. Between the trimmed V and J ends, which lost 2 bases and 1 base, there was a span of 14 bases. The CDR3 is made up of 16 amino acids. Here the CDR3 DNA reads TGTGCCAGCAGCCAAAGTTGGGGCGTCGGGAACACTGAAGCTTTCTTT. The encoded protein is CASSQSWGVGNTEAFF.

Comment on this clone: The sample has other DNA sequences that encode this CDR3 too. The chain has TRBV5-1 and TRBJ1-3; a possible D gene is TRBD1 (5 bases). Germline V gene data show CDR1 as SGHRS and CDR2 as YFSETQ. The CDR3 is made up of 14 amino acids. Trimming took 0 bases from V and 4 from J, leaving 8 bases between them. This CDR3 is CASSLAGRGNTIYF. DNA for the CDR3: TGCGCCAGCAGCTTGGCAGGGAGGGGAAACACCATATATTTT.

The V and J genes are TRBV19 and TRBJ2-7; D call uncertain. The V gene's germline CDR1 is LNHDA and CDR2 SQIVND (reference sequence). This CDR3 region has 13 residues. Trimming left V 1 base short and J 2 bases short, with 6 bases between. DNA of the CDR3: TGTGCCAGTAGTATAGGTCCAACCTACGAGCAGTACTTC. Protein: CASSIGPTYEQYF.

The V gene is TRBV18, the J gene TRBJ1-1; a weak D match, TRBD1 (6 bases). Trimming took off 1 base at V and 1 base at J, with 10 bases between the two ends. The germline gives CDR1 KGHSH, CDR2 LQKENI. The CDR3 length is 15 residues. The DNA of the CDR3 is TGTGCCAGCTCACCACGCCAGGGGAAGAACACTGAAGCTTTCTTT. As protein: CASSPRQGKNTEAFF.

The V gene is TRBV21-1, the J gene TRBJ2-1; the DNA was not used to check the table's D call, TRBD2. TRBV21-1 is noted as a pseudogene. The CDR3 loop spans 15 amino acids. This chain's CDR3 is CAAREGRGAYNEQFF. The CDR3 DNA is TGTGCGGCGAGGGAGGGACGCGGTGCCTACAATGAGCAGTTCTTC.

The chain links TRBV21-1 to TRBJ2-5; the DNA was not compared with TRBD1, the D call given in the table. TRBV21-1 is shown as a pseudogene. This CDR3 has 15 residues. DNA for the CDR3: TGTGCCAGCAGCAAAGCTGAAGGGGGCGGGGAGACCCAGTACTTC. Translation gives CASSKAEGGGETQYF.

To note about this clone: A read error may account for a junction end that differs from germline. The chain is built from TRBV14 and TRBJ2-1, with 14 positions matching TRBD2. Germline V gene sequence: CDR1 SGHDN, CDR2 FVKESK. CDR3 length: 19 residues. CDR3 sequence: CASNQAYGLAGGRVDEQFF. The CDR3 region has the DNA TGTGCCAGCAACCAAGCCTACGGACTAGCGGGGGGCCGGGTCGATGAGCAGTTCTTC.

This rearrangement joins TRBV7-9 to TRBJ2-1, with 7 nucleotides matching TRBD1. CDR3 length: 14 amino acids. Per germline, CDR1 SEHNR and CDR2 FQNEAQ (reference sequence). V shed 5 bases and J 8 bases; nucleotides not matched to a gene: 9. The CDR3 protein is CASSDNRGWDEQFF. CDR3 nucleotide sequence: TGTGCCAGCAGCGACAACAGGGGTTGGGATGAGCAGTTCTTC. Looking up the rest from reference TRBV7-9 and TRBJ2-1 gives the full variable domain: DTGVSQNPRHKITKRGQNVTFRCDPISEHNRLYWYRQTLGQGPEFLTYFQNEAQLEKSRLLSDRFSAERPKGSFSTLEIQRTEQGDSAMYLCASSDNRGWDEQFFGPGTRLTVL.

The V call is TRBV5-1, the J call TRBJ2-2; TRBD2 agrees at 11 bases. The CDR3 has 17 amino acids. Germline CDR1 reads SGHRS; CDR2 reads YFSETQ. The junction had 4 bases not matched to a gene; V was cut back by 3 bases and J by 0 bases. The CDR3 here is CASSSLAGASNTGELFF. CDR3 DNA sequence: TGCGCCAGCAGCTCACTAGCGGGGGCCTCGAACACCGGGGAGCTGTTTTTT.

The J gene is TRBJ1-2, the V gene TRBV6-5; 10 nucleotides line up with TRBD1. There are 13 residues in the CDR3. Looked up from germline, CDR1 is MNHEY and CDR2 is SVGAGI. V shed 5 bases and J 7 bases; nucleotides not matched to a gene: 4. The CDR3 spells CASSRQGAGGYTF. The CDR3 coding sequence is TGTGCCAGCAGTCGACAGGGGGCGGGTGGCTACACCTTC.

This chain connects TRBV7-9 to TRBJ1-4; the match to TRBD1 covers 10 bases. The CDR3 spans 16 residues. Germline V gene data show CDR1 as SEHNR and CDR2 as FQNEAQ (reference sequence). V gave up 3 bases and J gave up 7 bases; unmatched junction bases: 8. The CDR3 loop is CASSFRPGQGSEKLFF. As DNA, the CDR3 is TGTGCCAGCAGCTTCCGTCCGGGACAGGGGAGTGAAAAACTGTTTTTT.

V is TRBV14 and J is TRBJ1-2; 8 nucleotides agree with TRBD1. This CDR3 contains 17 residues. V gave up 1 base and J gave up 3 bases; unmatched junction bases: 10. CDR1 is SGHDN and CDR2 is FVKESK in the germline V gene. CDR3 sequence (DNA): TGTGCCAGCAGCCAAGGAGCTACAGGGGGTATCTACTATGGCTACACCTTC. This encodes CASSQGATGGIYYGYTF. Full variable domain (rest looked up from reference TRBV14 and TRBJ1-2): EAGVTQFPSHSVIEKGQTVTLRCDPISGHDNLYWYRRVMGKEIKFLLHFVKESKQDESGMPNNRFLAERTGGTYSTLKVQPAELEDSGVYFCASSQGATGGIYYGYTFGSGTRLTVV.

V usage is TRBV12-3 or TRBV12-4 and J usage is TRBJ1-2, with a weak D call TRBD1 (5 bases). Between the trimmed V and J ends, which lost 6 bases and 2 bases, there was a span of 10 bases. This CDR3 has 13 residues. This CDR3 reads CASSLQVNYGYTF. The CDR3 region has the DNA TGTGCCAGCAGCCTACAGGTGAACTATGGCTACACCTTC.